A selection of T cell receptor beta chains follows, all from one sample in a study of cytotoxic CD8 clonotypes in ibrutinib-treated CLL. Some clones are missing from TCRdb's copy, which holds only in-frame ones; the method was immunoSEQ multiplex PCR. The sample consists of 250,000 to 350,000 clones, about 72% of them appearing once. The sequencing here drew on PBMCs, taken at disease progression, from a patient treated with ibrutinib. Every receptor here comes from a human donor with chronic lymphocytic leukemia. The CDR3 runs from the conserved cysteine through the conserved F or W. The D gene is left open where the match is weak. Clone size is shown for a subset of rows, as once, few, many or a class of expanded clone.

v_call	d_call	j_call	clone_size	cdr3_aa	cdr3_nt
TRBV4-3	.	TRBJ2-4	.	CASSQIGLAKNIQYF	TGCGCCAGCAGCCAGATAGGGTTAGCCAAAAACATTCAGTACTTC
TRBV9	TRBD2	TRBJ2-2	few	CASSGPGLAASNTGELFF	TGTGCCAGCAGTGGACCGGGACTAGCGGCCTCGAACACCGGGGAGCTGTTTTTT
TRBV7-9	TRBD1	TRBJ1-2	few	CASSLVGGPGGDGYTF	TGTGCCAGCAGCTTAGTCGGTGGGCCAGGGGGCGATGGCTACACCTTC
TRBV7-2	.	TRBJ2-2	.	CASSLSGFGELFF	TGTGCCAGCAGCTTAAGCGGGTTCGGGGAGCTGTTTTTT
TRBV7-9	.	TRBJ2-1	.	CASSSTGVEQFF	TGTGCCAGCAGCTCCACTGGGGTAGAGCAGTTCTTC
TRBV4-1	.	TRBJ2-7	.	CASSQDQAGREQYF	TGCGCCAGCAGCCAAGATCAGGCAGGGCGCGAGCAGTACTTC
TRBV5-1	.	TRBJ2-7	.	CASSLAQGWGDIIYEQYF	TGCGCCAGCAGCTTGGCACAGGGGTGGGGGGATATTATCTACGAGCAGTACTTC
TRBV9	TRBD2	TRBJ2-1	once	CASSVGGLAGIVEQFF	TGTGCCAGCAGCGTAGGGGGACTAGCGGGAATCGTTGAGCAGTTCTTC
TRBV14	.	TRBJ2-5	.	CASSQVGQTQYF	TGTGCCAGCAGCCAAGTTGGGCAGACCCAGTACTTC
TRBV18	TRBD2	TRBJ2-7	.	CASSPGTSSSYEQYF	TGTGCCAGCTCACCCGGGACTAGCAGCTCCTACGAGCAGTACTTC
TRBV5-1	.	TRBJ1-1	.	CASSSTEMNTEAFF	TGCGCCAGCAGCTCGACAGAAATGAACACTGAAGCTTTCTTT
TRBV25-1	.	TRBJ2-2	.	CASTPIDTGELFF	TGTGCCAGCACTCCCATCGACACCGGGGAGCTGTTTTTT
TRBV7-9	.	TRBJ2-7	.	CASSLVGGYEQYF	TGTGCCAGCAGCTTAGTAGGCGGATACGAGCAGTACTTC
TRBV7-2	.	TRBJ1-5	.	CASSPRQNSNQPQHF	TGTGCCAGCAGCCCCCGACAGAATAGCAATCAGCCCCAGCATTTT
TRBV18	.	TRBJ1-4	.	CASSPRGNEKLFF	TGTGCCAGCTCACCAAGGGGGAATGAAAAACTGTTTTTT
TRBV2	.	TRBJ1-1	.	CASQLGLVNTEAFF	TGTGCCAGCCAACTGGGCCTGGTGAACACTGAAGCTTTCTTT
TRBV6-1	.	TRBJ1-5	.	CASSDGSGGDQPQHF	TGTGCCAGCAGTGACGGGTCGGGGGGCGATCAGCCCCAGCATTTT
TRBV5-6	.	TRBJ2-7	.	CASSLGDPPYEQYF	TGTGCCAGCAGCTTGGGCGACCCCCCCTACGAGCAGTACTTC
TRBV5-1	TRBD1	TRBJ2-1	once	CASRRVSPGQLYNEQFF	TGCGCCAGCAGACGGGTAAGCCCGGGACAGCTTTACAATGAGCAGTTCTTC
TRBV5-4	.	TRBJ2-6	once	CASRKVGANVLTF	TGTGCCAGCAGAAAAGTTGGGGCCAACGTCCTGACTTTC
TRBV19	.	TRBJ1-5	.	CASQGAYSGNQPQHF	TGTGCCAGCCAAGGGGCCTACTCCGGCAATCAGCCCCAGCATTTT
TRBV11-2	TRBD2	TRBJ2-5	.	CASSISGSLSQYF	TGTGCCAGCAGCATCAGCGGGAGTCTGTCCCAGTACTTC
TRBV7-2	.	TRBJ1-5	once	CASSPHASYNQPQHF	TGTGCCAGCAGCCCCCACGCCAGTTACAATCAGCCCCAGCATTTT
TRBV28	TRBD2	TRBJ2-1	.	CASSFGTSAYNEQFF	TGTGCCAGCAGTTTCGGGACTAGCGCCTACAATGAGCAGTTCTTC
TRBV11-2	.	TRBJ1-4	.	CASSLRFMGTDDNEKLFF	TGTGCCAGCAGCTTGCGGTTTATGGGCACTGATGATAATGAAAAACTGTTTTTT
TRBV13	.	TRBJ2-2	.	CASSPQVLATGELFF	TGTGCCAGCAGCCCACAGGTTTTGGCGACCGGGGAGCTGTTTTTT
TRBV13	TRBD1	TRBJ2-3	.	CASSRQGSTDTQYF	TGTGCCAGCAGCCGACAGGGAAGCACAGATACGCAGTATTTT
TRBV7-2	.	TRBJ2-2	.	CASSLDIYTGELFF	TGTGCCAGCAGCCTCGACATCTACACCGGGGAGCTGTTTTTT
TRBV9	.	TRBJ1-1	.	CASSERQYTEAFF	TGTGCCAGCAGCGAACGACAGTACACTGAAGCTTTCTTT
TRBV10-3	TRBD2	TRBJ2-1	.	CAISESGTSQFF	TGTGCCATCAGTGAGTCTGGGACTAGCCAGTTCTTC
TRBV7-8	TRBD2	TRBJ2-5	.	CASSFLREKETQYF	TGTGCCAGCAGCTTCTTGCGGGAGAAAGAGACCCAGTACTTC
TRBV18	.	TRBJ2-7	.	CASSPRGSPDEQYF	TGTGCCAGCTCACCACGGGGGAGCCCAGACGAGCAGTACTTC
TRBV7-9	TRBD1	TRBJ2-2	.	CASSLGTVTGELFF	TGTGCCAGCAGCTTGGGGACAGTCACCGGGGAGCTGTTTTTT
TRBV6-1	TRBD1	TRBJ1-2	.	CASSEVGTDGYTF	TGTGCCAGCAGTGAAGTCGGGACAGATGGCTACACCTTC
TRBV4-1	TRBD1	TRBJ1-2	.	CASSQGAGTGEGYTF	TGCGCCAGCAGCCAAGGCGCCGGGACAGGGGAAGGCTACACCTTC
TRBV5-1	.	TRBJ1-4	.	CASSLSTAPNEKLFF	TGCGCCAGCAGCTTATCGACAGCACCTAATGAAAAACTGTTTTTT
TRBV11-2	.	TRBJ2-1	.	CASSLTYPGNEQFF	TGTGCCAGCAGCCTGACATACCCGGGGAATGAGCAGTTCTTC
TRBV2	.	TRBJ2-7	few	CASSVQGAGDPYEQYF	TGTGCCAGCAGCGTACAGGGAGCGGGCGATCCCTACGAGCAGTACTTC
TRBV7-6	.	TRBJ2-1	.	CASSLLAYDNEQFF	TGTGCCAGCAGCTTACTAGCGTATGACAATGAGCAGTTCTTC
TRBV2	TRBD1	TRBJ2-7	.	CASSVSGTANLYEQYF	TGTGCCAGCAGTGTATCCGGGACAGCTAACCTCTACGAGCAGTACTTC
TRBV7-8	TRBD1	TRBJ1-2	.	CASSLAGTGYRYGYTF	TGTGCCAGCAGCTTAGCCGGGACAGGGTATCGCTATGGCTACACCTTC
TRBV5-1	.	TRBJ1-2	.	CASTPYRGSDGYTF	TGCGCCAGCACCCCCTACCGGGGGTCGGATGGCTACACCTTC
TRBV10-3	.	TRBJ2-1	once	CATRFGTSSGGSYNEQFF	TGTGCCACTAGATTCGGGACCTCGAGTGGCGGCTCCTACAATGAGCAGTTCTTC
TRBV9	TRBD1	TRBJ2-1	.	CASSLRTGISYNEQFF	TGTGCCAGCAGCCTCAGGACAGGGATTTCCTACAATGAGCAGTTCTTC
TRBV4-2	.	TRBJ2-7	.	CASSAPNGDEQYF	TGTGCCAGCAGCGCCCCAAATGGGGACGAGCAGTACTTC